Sequencing of this T cell receptor beta chain was carried out in a study of T cell responses to AZD1222 COVID-19 vaccine. This table comes from immunoSEQ multiplex PCR, and its TCRdb copy is limited to in-frame clones, with some not included. This sample yields about 35,000 clones, of which approximately 90% are seen a single time; approximately 11% belongs to the top ten. A remark on this clone: Its antigen is unidentified.

Whole-study findings and limits: There were vaccine-associated CD4 TCRs across spike, dominant at 160-218 and 743-854. White British people made up most donors, females outnumbered males, and clonal diversity was possibly underestimated.

The sequence came from an adult who received the AZD1222 COVID-19 vaccine. The sequences come from peripheral blood, collected 28 days after the second AZD1222 dose.

The CDR3 is CASSLGDYPDTQYF. The CDR3 nucleotides read TGTGCCAGCAGCCTCGGGGACTATCCCGATACGCAGTATTTT. V and J are TRBV7-9 and TRBJ2-3; 7 bases are a match to TRBD2. V lost 5 bases to trimming and J lost 6 bases; unmatched junction nucleotides: 8. The CDR3 is made up of 14 amino acids. The germline gives CDR1 SEHNR, CDR2 FQNEAQ (reference sequence).